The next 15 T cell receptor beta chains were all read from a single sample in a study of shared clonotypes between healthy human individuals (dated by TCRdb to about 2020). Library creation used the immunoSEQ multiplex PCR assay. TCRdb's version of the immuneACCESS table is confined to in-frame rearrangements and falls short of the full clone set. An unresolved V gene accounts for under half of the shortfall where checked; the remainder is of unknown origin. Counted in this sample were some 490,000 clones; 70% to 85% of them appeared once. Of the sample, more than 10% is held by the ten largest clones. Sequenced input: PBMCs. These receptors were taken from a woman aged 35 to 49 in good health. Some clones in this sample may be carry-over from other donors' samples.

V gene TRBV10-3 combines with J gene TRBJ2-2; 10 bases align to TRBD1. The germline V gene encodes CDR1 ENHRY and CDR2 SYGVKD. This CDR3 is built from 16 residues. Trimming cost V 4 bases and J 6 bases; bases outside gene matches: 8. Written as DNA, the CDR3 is TGTGCCATCAGTGCCCCGGGACAGGGGAGAGCCGGGGAGCTGTTTTTT. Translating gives CAISAPGQGRAGELFF.

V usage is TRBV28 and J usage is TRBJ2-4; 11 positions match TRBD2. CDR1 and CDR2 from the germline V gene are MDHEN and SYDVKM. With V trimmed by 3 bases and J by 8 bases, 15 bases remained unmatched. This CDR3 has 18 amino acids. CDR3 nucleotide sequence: TGTGCCAGCAGTTTTGGCCCCCGGGGGCTAGCGGGAGGAGACATTCAGTACTTC. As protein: CASSFGPRGLAGGDIQYF.

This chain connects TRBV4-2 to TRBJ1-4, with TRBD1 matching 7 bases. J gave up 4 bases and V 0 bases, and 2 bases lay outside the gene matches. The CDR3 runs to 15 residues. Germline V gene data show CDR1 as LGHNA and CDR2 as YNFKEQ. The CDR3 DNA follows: TGTGCCAGCAGCCAAGATGGGACAGATAATGAAAAACTGTTTTTT. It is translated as CASSQDGTDNEKLFF.

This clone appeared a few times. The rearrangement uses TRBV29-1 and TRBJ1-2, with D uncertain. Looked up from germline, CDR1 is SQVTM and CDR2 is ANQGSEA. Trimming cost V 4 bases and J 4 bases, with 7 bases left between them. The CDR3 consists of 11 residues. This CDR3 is CSVGDIYGYTF. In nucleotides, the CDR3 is TGCAGCGTTGGTGACATCTATGGCTACACCTTC.

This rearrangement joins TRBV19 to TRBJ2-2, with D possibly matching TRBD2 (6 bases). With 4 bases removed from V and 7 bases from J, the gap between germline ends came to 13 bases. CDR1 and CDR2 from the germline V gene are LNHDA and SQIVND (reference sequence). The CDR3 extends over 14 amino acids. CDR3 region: CASSNTGGVGELFF. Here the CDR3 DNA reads TGTGCCAGTAGTAATACAGGAGGGGTCGGGGAGCTGTTTTTT.

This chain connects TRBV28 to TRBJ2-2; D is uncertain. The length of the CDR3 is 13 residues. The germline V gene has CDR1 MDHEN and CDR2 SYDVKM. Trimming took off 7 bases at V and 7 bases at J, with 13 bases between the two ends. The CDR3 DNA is TGTGCCAGCAAGATACTGGCCGTCGGGGAGCTGTTTTTT. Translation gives CASKILAVGELFF.

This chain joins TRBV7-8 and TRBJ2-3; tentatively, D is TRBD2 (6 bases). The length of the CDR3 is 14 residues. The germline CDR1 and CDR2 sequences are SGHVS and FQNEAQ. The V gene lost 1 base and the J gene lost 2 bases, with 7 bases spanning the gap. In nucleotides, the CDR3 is TGTGCCAGCAGCTTAGTACTAGCCACAGATACGCAGTATTTT. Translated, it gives CASSLVLATDTQYF.

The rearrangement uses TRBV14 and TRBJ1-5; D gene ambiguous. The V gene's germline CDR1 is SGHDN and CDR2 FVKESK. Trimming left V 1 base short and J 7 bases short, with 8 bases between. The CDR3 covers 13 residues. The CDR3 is CASSQGQDQPQHF. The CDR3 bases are TGTGCCAGCAGCCAAGGACAAGACCAGCCCCAGCATTTT.

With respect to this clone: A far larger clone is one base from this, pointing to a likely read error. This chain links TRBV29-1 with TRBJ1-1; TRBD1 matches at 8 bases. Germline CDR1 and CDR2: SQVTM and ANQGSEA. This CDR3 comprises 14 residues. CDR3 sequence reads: CSVEPTGGGTEALF. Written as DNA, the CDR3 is TGCAGCGTTGAACCTACAGGGGGTGGGACTGAAGCTCTCTTT.

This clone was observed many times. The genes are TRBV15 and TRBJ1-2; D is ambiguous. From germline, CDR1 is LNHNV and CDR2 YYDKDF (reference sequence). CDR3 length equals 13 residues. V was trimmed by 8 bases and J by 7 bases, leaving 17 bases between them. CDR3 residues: CATSFGSNGGYTF. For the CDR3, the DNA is TGTGCCACCTCCTTTGGGTCGAACGGTGGCTACACCTTC.

CDR3 nucleotides: TGTGCCAGCAGCGTCACAGGTTTATCTGGAAACACCATATATTTT. It specifies CASSVTGLSGNTIYF. This sequence joins TRBV9 and TRBJ1-3; maybe TRBD1 (5 bases). The CDR3 consists of 15 residues. V gave up 2 bases and J gave up 1 base, with 10 bases separating them. Germline assignment: CDR1 SGDLS and CDR2 YYNGEE.

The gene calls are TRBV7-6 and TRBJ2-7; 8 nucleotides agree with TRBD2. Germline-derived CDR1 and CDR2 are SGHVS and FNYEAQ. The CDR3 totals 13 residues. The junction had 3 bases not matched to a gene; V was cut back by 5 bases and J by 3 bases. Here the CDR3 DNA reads TGTGCCAGCAGCCCCCGGGGGGGCTACGAGCAGTACTTC. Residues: CASSPRGGYEQYF.

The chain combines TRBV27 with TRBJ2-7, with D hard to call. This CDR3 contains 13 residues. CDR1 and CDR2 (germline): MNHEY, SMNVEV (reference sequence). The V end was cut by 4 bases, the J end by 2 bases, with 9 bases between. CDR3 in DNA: TGTGCCAGCAGTTCCCTCACTACCTACGAGCAGTACTTC. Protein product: CASSSLTTYEQYF.

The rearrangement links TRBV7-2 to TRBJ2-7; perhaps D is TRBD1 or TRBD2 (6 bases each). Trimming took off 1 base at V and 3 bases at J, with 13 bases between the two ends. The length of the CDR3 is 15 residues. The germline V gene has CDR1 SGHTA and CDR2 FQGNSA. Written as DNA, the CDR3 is TGTGCCAGCAGCTTAGGAATAGGGGGGAACTACGAGCAGTACTTC. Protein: CASSLGIGGNYEQYF.

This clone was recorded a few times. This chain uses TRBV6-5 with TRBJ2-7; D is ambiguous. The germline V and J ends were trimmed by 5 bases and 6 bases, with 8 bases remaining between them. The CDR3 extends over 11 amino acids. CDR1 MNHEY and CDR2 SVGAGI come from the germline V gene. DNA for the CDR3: TGTGCCAGCAGTCAAGAACGCGAGCAGTACTTC. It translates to CASSQEREQYF.